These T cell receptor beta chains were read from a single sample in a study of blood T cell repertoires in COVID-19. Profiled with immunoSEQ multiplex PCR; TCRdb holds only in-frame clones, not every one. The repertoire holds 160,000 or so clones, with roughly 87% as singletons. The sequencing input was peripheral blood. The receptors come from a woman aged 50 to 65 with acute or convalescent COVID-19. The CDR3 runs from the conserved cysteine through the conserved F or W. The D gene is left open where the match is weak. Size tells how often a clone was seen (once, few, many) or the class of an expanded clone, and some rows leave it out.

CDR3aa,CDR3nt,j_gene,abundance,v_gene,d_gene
CASSLGTSGRSADTQYF,TGTGCCAGCAGTCTGGGGACTAGCGGGAGAAGTGCAGATACGCAGTATTTT,TRBJ2-3,.,TRBV27,TRBD2
CASSIGGQLNTEAFF,TGTGCCAGTAGTATAGGTGGACAGTTGAACACTGAAGCTTTCTTT,TRBJ1-1,.,TRBV19,.
CASSQAQGVYF,TGTGCCAGCAGCCAAGCACAGGGAGTGTACTTC,TRBJ2-4,.,TRBV14,.
CASSLGSKNTEAFF,TGTGCCAGCAGCTTGGGCAGTAAGAACACTGAAGCTTTCTTT,TRBJ1-1,.,TRBV5-6,.
CARTSPGTGGEGNQPQHF,TGTGCCAGAACCTCTCCGGGGACAGGGGGAGAGGGCAATCAGCCCCAGCATTTT,TRBJ1-5,.,TRBV5-3,TRBD1
CASSQGQRFQPQHF,TGTGCCAGCAGCCAGGGACAAAGATTTCAGCCCCAGCATTTT,TRBJ1-5,.,TRBV3-1/TRBV3-2,.
CASSVGVAQYNEQFF,TGTGCCAGCAGCGTAGGAGTAGCCCAATACAATGAGCAGTTCTTC,TRBJ2-1,.,TRBV9,.
CASSLPQDTGELFF,TGCGCCAGCAGCTTGCCGCAGGACACCGGGGAGCTGTTTTTT,TRBJ2-2,.,TRBV5-1,.
CASSSVRYGYTF,TGTGCCAGCAGTTCGGTTCGGTATGGCTACACCTTC,TRBJ1-2,.,TRBV6-2/TRBV6-3,.
CASSARVGLFNEQFF,TGTGCCAGCAGCGCGAGGGTCGGTCTATTCAATGAGCAGTTCTTC,TRBJ2-1,few,TRBV5-6,.
CASSLGLAGGNEQFF,TGTGCCAGCAGCCTCGGACTAGCGGGAGGGAATGAGCAGTTCTTC,TRBJ2-1,.,TRBV11-3,TRBD2
CAISAVGGGYTF,TGTGCCATCAGTGCGGTGGGGGGTGGCTACACCTTC,TRBJ1-2,.,TRBV10-3,.
CASSVGTGLNEKLFF,TGTGCCAGCAGCGTTGGGACAGGTTTAAATGAAAAACTGTTTTTT,TRBJ1-4,.,TRBV9,TRBD1
CASSPDGEETQYF,TGTGCCAGCAGCCCGGACGGGGAAGAGACCCAGTACTTC,TRBJ2-5,once,TRBV12-3/TRBV12-4,.
CASSLLAGEVNEQFF,TGTGCCAGCAGCTTACTAGCGGGAGAAGTCAATGAGCAGTTCTTC,TRBJ2-1,.,TRBV7-7,TRBD2
CASSPPTGYTAGANTEAFF,TGTGCCAGCAGTCCCCCGACAGGGTACACGGCGGGTGCGAACACTGAAGCTTTCTTT,TRBJ1-1,.,TRBV27,TRBD1
CAISEMEPHIQYF,TGTGCCATCAGTGAGATGGAGCCGCACATTCAGTACTTC,TRBJ2-4,.,TRBV10-3,.
CAISVAGGISGNTIYF,TGTGCCATCAGTGTTGCGGGGGGTATATCTGGAAACACCATATATTTT,TRBJ1-3,.,TRBV10-3,.
CASSLGGFETQYF,TGTGCCAGCAGCCTAGGCGGTTTCGAGACCCAGTACTTC,TRBJ2-5,.,TRBV7-8,.
CASSLIGPPTSGGTYEQYF,TGTGCCAGCAGCTTAATTGGCCCCCCCACTAGCGGGGGAACATACGAGCAGTACTTC,TRBJ2-7,.,TRBV7-9,TRBD2
CSVEAWAGLGYTF,TGCAGCGTTGAAGCCTGGGCAGGGCTGGGCTACACCTTC,TRBJ1-2,.,TRBV29-1,.
CASSPGGSLSYEQYF,TGTGCCAGCAGCCCGGGTGGTTCTCTCTCCTACGAGCAGTACTTC,TRBJ2-7,once,TRBV3-1/TRBV3-2,.
CASSIQGAPPGQFF,TGTGCCAGCAGCATCCAGGGGGCCCCCCCTGGGCAGTTCTTC,TRBJ2-1,.,TRBV11-2,TRBD1
CASSPGTGRKLFF,TGTGCCAGCTCACCCGGGACAGGACGAAAACTGTTTTTT,TRBJ1-4,.,TRBV18,TRBD1
CASSPRWGEANQPQHF,TGTGCCAGTAGTCCCCGTTGGGGGGAGGCGAATCAGCCCCAGCATTTT,TRBJ1-5,.,TRBV19,.
CASSPDRVNTEAFF,TGCGCCAGCAGCCCGGACAGGGTGAACACTGAAGCTTTCTTT,TRBJ1-1,.,TRBV4-3,TRBD1
CASKSQTLIPDYGYTF,TGCGCCAGCAAATCGCAAACCCTGATCCCGGACTATGGCTACACCTTC,TRBJ1-2,once,TRBV5-1,.
CASSPPQRLAGGSYNEQFF,TGTGCCAGCTCACCACCCCAACGACTAGCGGGAGGCTCGTACAATGAGCAGTTCTTC,TRBJ2-1,.,TRBV18,TRBD2
CASSLVLGQEGYTF,TGCGCCAGCAGCTTGGTTCTCGGACAGGAAGGCTACACCTTC,TRBJ1-2,.,TRBV5-1,TRBD1
CSVATGFNGELFF,TGCAGCGTTGCCACAGGGTTCAATGGGGAGCTGTTTTTT,TRBJ2-2,.,TRBV29-1,.
CASSTSTGTSGANEQFF,TGTGCCAGCAGCACTAGTACCGGGACTAGCGGGGCCAATGAGCAGTTCTTC,TRBJ2-1,.,TRBV7-3,TRBD2
CASSPTETHTDTQYF,TGTGCCAGTAGCCCGACGGAGACCCACACAGATACGCAGTATTTT,TRBJ2-3,.,TRBV19,.
CAISEGSGSVPYEQYF,TGTGCCATCAGTGAGGGTAGCGGGAGCGTCCCCTACGAGCAGTACTTC,TRBJ2-7,.,TRBV10-3,TRBD2
CASSVGALSHSSYEQYF,TGTGCCAGCAGCGTAGGGGCCCTGAGCCACAGCTCCTACGAGCAGTACTTC,TRBJ2-7,.,TRBV9,.
CASSPGWDYGYTF,TGTGCCAGCTCACCGGGCTGGGACTATGGCTACACCTTC,TRBJ1-2,.,TRBV18,.
CASSQAQGTGANVLTF,TGCGCCAGCAGCCAAGCCCAGGGGACTGGGGCCAACGTCCTGACTTTC,TRBJ2-6,.,TRBV4-3,.
CAWGYSGDGNTIYF,TGTGCCTGGGGGTATTCGGGGGACGGAAACACCATATATTTT,TRBJ1-3,.,TRBV30,.
CASSDLQEKLFF,TGTGCCAGCAGCGACTTGCAGGAAAAACTGTTTTTT,TRBJ1-4,.,TRBV5-6,.
CATSRDSTGGRYEQYF,TGTGCCACCAGCAGAGATAGTACAGGGGGCCGGTACGAGCAGTACTTC,TRBJ2-7,.,TRBV15,TRBD1
CASSRAGTVYGYTF,TGTGCCAGCAGTCGTGCCGGGACAGTCTATGGCTACACCTTC,TRBJ1-2,.,TRBV14,TRBD1
CASSEARTRSTEAFF,TGTGCCAGCAGTGAAGCGCGAACTCGGAGCACTGAAGCTTTCTTT,TRBJ1-1,.,TRBV2,.
CASSLEGPRGLGNQPQHF,TGTGCCAGCAGCTTAGAGGGTCCGAGGGGGTTAGGAAATCAGCCCCAGCATTTT,TRBJ1-5,.,TRBV7-7,.
CASSPWDTGSSPLHF,TGTGCCAGCTCACCTTGGGACACAGGGAGTTCACCCCTCCACTTT,TRBJ1-6,.,TRBV18,.
CASSWGAEAFF,TGCGCCAGCAGCTGGGGAGCTGAAGCTTTCTTT,TRBJ1-1,once,TRBV5-1,.
CASSPDGIFFEAFF,TGTGCCAGCAGCCCGGACGGGATTTTCTTTGAAGCTTTCTTT,TRBJ1-1,.,TRBV7-2,.
CASSLAGGPTEAFF,TGTGCCAGCAGCTTGGCAGGGGGCCCCACTGAAGCTTTCTTT,TRBJ1-1,.,TRBV7-2,TRBD1
CASSPPLPGGFYEQYF,TGTGCCAGTAGTCCACCCCTGCCAGGGGGCTTTTACGAGCAGTACTTC,TRBJ2-7,.,TRBV19,TRBD1
CAISESAGHYGYTF,TGTGCCATCAGTGAGTCGGCAGGGCACTATGGCTACACCTTC,TRBJ1-2,.,TRBV10-3,.
CATSRDPGSRYGYTF,TGTGCCACCAGCAGAGATCCAGGGTCGCGGTATGGCTACACCTTC,TRBJ1-2,.,TRBV15,.
CASSFESSGTYEQYF,TGTGCCAGCAGCTTCGAGTCTAGCGGGACCTACGAGCAGTACTTC,TRBJ2-7,once,TRBV7-2,TRBD2
CASSLGLAGAGDSDTQYF,TGCGCCAGCAGCTTGGGACTAGCGGGAGCTGGGGATTCAGATACGCAGTATTTT,TRBJ2-3,.,TRBV5-1,TRBD2
CASAVTGGMDEKLFF,TGTGCCAGCGCCGTGACGGGAGGGATGGATGAAAAACTGTTTTTT,TRBJ1-4,many,TRBV18,.
CATSRDSRGLIMVEQYF,TGTGCCACCAGCAGAGATAGCAGGGGGTTAATCATGGTCGAGCAGTACTTC,TRBJ2-7,.,TRBV15,TRBD1
CASGLITGGADTQYF,TGTGCTAGTGGTTTAATAACAGGGGGCGCAGATACGCAGTATTTT,TRBJ2-3,.,TRBV12-5,TRBD1
CATVGQGDYGYTF,TGTGCCACCGTTGGACAGGGGGATTATGGCTACACCTTC,TRBJ1-2,.,TRBV2,TRBD1
CASSSPQATNEQFF,TGTGCCAGCAGCTCCCCCCAGGCCACCAATGAGCAGTTCTTC,TRBJ2-1,.,TRBV11-3,.